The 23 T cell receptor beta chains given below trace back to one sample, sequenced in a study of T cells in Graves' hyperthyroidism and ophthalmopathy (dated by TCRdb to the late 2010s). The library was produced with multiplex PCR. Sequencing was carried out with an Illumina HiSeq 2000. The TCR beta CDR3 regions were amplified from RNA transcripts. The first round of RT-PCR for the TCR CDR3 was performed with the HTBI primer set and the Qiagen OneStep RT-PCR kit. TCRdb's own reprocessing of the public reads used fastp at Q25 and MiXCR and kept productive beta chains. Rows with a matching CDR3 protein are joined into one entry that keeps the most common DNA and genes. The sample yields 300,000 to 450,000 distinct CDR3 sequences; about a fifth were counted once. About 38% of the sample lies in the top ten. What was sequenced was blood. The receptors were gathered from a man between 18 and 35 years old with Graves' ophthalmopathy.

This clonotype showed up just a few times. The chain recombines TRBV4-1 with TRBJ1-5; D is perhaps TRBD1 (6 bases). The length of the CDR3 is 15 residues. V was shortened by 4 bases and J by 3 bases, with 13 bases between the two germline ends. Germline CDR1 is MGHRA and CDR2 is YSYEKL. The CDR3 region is CASSLQGDNNQPQHF. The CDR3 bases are TGCGCCAGCAGCCTGCAAGGGGACAACAATCAGCCCCAGCATTTT.

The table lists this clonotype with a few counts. CDR3 DNA sequence: TGTGCCAGCAGTTACTCGCAGGGGGTAGATACGCAGTATTTT. It yields the protein CASSYSQGVDTQYF. The chain employs TRBV6-5 and TRBJ2-3, with 7 bases aligning to TRBD1. V dropped 0 bases and J dropped 5; count of bases not matched to a gene: 2. The CDR3 covers 14 residues. Looked up from germline, CDR1 is MNHEY and CDR2 is SVGAGI.

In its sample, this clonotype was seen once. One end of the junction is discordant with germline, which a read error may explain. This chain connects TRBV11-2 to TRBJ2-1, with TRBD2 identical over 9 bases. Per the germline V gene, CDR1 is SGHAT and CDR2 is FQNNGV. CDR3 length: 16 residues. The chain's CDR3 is CASSLSGSGGRGEQLF. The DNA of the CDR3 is TGTGCCAGCAGCTTGAGTGGAAGCGGGGGGCGGGGTGAGCAGCTCTTC.

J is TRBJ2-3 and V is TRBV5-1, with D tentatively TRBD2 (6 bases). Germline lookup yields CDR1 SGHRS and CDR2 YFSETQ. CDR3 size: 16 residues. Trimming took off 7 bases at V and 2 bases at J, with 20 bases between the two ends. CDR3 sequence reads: CASGRSGQAFTDTQYF. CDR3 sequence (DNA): TGCGCCAGCGGAAGAAGCGGGCAGGCCTTCACAGATACGCAGTATTTT.

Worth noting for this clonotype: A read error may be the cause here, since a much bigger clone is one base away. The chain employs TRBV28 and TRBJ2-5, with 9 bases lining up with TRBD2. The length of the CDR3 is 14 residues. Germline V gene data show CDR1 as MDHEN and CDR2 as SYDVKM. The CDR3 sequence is CASRGGGAQDTQYF. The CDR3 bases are TGTGCCAGCAGAGGCGGGGGGGCGCAAGACACCCAGTACTTC.

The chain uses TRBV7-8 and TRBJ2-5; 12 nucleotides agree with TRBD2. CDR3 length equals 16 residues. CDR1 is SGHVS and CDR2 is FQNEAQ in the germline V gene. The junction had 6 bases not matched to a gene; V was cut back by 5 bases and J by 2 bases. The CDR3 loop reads CASSPASGGGQETQYF. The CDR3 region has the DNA TGTGCCAGCAGCCCGGCTAGCGGGGGGGGACAAGAGACCCAGTACTTC.

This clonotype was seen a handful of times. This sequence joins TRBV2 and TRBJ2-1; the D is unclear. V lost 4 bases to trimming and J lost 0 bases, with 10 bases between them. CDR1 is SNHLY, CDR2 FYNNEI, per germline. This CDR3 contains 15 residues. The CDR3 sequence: CASSGTESSYNEQFF. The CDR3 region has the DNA TGTGCCAGCAGTGGGACCGAGAGCTCCTACAATGAGCAGTTCTTC.

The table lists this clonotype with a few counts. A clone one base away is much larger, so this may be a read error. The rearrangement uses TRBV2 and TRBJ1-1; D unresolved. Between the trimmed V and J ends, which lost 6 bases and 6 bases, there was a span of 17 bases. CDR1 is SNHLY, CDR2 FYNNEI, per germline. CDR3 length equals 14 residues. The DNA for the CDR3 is TGTGCCAGCAGCCCCGGGGTACTTAGCGCTGAAGCTTTCTTT. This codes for CASSPGVLSAEAFF.

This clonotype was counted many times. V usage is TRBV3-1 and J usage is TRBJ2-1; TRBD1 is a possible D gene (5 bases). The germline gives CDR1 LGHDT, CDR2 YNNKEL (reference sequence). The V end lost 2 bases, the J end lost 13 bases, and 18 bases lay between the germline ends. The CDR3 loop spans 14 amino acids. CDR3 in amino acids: CASSQSDLPRVQFF. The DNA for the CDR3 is TGTGCCAGCAGCCAATCCGACCTGCCCAGGGTCCAGTTCTTC.

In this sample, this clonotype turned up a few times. The CDR3 nucleotides are TGCAGTGCTAGAGATCTGCTGACAGGCACTTCGAATACGCAGTATTTT. This gives the protein CSARDLLTGTSNTQYF. The chain has TRBV20-1 and TRBJ2-3; TRBD1 might be the D (6 bases). CDR1 is DFQATT, CDR2 SNEGSKA, per germline (reference sequence). With 0 bases removed from V and 7 bases from J, the gap between germline ends came to 20 bases. The CDR3 length is 16 residues.

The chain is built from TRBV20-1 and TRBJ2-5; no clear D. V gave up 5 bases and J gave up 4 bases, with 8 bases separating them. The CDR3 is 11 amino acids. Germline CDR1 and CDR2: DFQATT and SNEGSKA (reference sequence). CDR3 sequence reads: CSAVQRETQYF. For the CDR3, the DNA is TGCAGTGCTGTACAAAGAGAGACCCAGTACTTC.

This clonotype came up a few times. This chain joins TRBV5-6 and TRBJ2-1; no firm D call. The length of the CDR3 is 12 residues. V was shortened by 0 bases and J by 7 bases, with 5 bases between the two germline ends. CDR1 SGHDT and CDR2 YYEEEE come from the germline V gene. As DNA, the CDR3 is TGTGCCAGCAGCTTGGCCAAGAATGAGCAGTTCTTC. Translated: CASSLAKNEQFF.

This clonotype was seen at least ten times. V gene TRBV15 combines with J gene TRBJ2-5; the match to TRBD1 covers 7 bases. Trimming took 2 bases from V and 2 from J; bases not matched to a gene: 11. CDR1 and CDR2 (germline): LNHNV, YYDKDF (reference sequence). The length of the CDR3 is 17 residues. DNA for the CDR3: TGTGCCACCAGCAGAAATGACAGGGTAGACTCACAAGAGACCCAGTACTTC. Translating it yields CATSRNDRVDSQETQYF.

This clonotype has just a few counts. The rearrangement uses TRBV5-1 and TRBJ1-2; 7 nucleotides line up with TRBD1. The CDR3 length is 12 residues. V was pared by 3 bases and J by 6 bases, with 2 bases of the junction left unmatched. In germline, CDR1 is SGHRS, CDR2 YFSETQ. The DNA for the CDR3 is TGCGCCAGCAGCTACACAGGGGATGGCTACACCTTC. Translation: CASSYTGDGYTF.

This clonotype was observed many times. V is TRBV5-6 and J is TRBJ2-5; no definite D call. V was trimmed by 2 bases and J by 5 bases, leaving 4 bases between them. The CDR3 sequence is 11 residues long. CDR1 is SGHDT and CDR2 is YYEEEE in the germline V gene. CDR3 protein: CASSFDETQYF. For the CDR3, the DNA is TGTGCCAGCAGCTTCGACGAGACCCAGTACTTC.

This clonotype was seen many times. The CDR3 region is CASSLWTQNTIYF. CDR3 in DNA: TGTGCCAGCAGCTTATGGACCCAAAACACCATATATTTT. The chain is built from TRBV11-2 and TRBJ1-3; D is unclear. Germline values: CDR1 SGHAT, CDR2 FQNNGV. This CDR3 has 13 residues. Trimming shortened V by 2 bases and J by 6 bases, and 8 bases separated the two germline ends.

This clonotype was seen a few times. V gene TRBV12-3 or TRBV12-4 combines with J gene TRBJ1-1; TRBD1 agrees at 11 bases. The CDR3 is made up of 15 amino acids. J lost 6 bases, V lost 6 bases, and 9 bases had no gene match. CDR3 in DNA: TGTGCCAGCAGCAGGACAGGGGGCGCGATCCCTGAAGCTTTCTTT. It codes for CASSRTGGAIPEAFF.

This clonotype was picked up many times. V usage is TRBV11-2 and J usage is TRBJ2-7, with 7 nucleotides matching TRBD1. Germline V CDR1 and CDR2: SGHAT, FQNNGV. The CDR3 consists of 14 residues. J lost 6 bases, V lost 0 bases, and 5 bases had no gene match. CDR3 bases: TGTGCCAGCAGCTTAGATGAGGGGGCTGTCGAGCAGTACTTC. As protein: CASSLDEGAVEQYF.

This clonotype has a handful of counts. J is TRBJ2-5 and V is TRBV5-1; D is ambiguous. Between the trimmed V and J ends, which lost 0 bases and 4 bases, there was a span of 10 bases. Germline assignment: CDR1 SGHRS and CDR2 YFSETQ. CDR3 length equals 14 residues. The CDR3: CASSLGLWAETQYF. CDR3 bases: TGCGCCAGCAGCTTGGGACTTTGGGCAGAGACCCAGTACTTC.

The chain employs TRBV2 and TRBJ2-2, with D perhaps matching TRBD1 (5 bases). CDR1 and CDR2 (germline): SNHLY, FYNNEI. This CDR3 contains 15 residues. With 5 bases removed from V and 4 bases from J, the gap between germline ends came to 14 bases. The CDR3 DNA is TGTGCCAGCAGTACAGGTCAGGGTCTCACCGGGGAGCTGTTTTTT. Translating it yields CASSTGQGLTGELFF.

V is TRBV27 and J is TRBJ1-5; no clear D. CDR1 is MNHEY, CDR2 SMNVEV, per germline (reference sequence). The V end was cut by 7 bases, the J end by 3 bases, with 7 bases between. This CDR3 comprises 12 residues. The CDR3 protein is CASTTTNQPQHF. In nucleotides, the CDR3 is TGTGCCAGCACAACAACCAATCAGCCCCAGCATTTT.

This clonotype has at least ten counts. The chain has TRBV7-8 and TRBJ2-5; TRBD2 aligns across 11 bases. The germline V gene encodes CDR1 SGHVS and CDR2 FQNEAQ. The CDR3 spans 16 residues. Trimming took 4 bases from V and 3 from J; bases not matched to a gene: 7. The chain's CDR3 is CASSSRLAGTKETQYF. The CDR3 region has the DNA TGTGCCAGCAGCTCCAGACTAGCGGGGACAAAAGAGACCCAGTACTTC.

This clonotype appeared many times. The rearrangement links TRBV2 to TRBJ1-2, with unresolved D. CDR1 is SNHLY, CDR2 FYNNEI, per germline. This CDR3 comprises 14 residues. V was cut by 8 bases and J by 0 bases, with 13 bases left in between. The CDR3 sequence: CASGFAGPNYGYTF. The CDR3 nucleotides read TGTGCCAGCGGGTTCGCAGGCCCTAACTATGGCTACACCTTC.